A selection of T cell receptor beta chains follows, all from one sample in a study of vaccination and CD4 T cells after COVID-19. Each CDR3 protein is one row after TCRdb ran MiXCR on the PCR reads. The top ten hold around 12% of the sample, which has some 17,000 distinct CDR3 sequences, about 38% seen once. Which antigens these TCRs recognize remains unknown. The sample consisted of CD4+ T cells from blood, cultured in vitro. These receptors originate from a human donor who had recovered from COVID-19. The CDR3 runs from the conserved cysteine through the conserved F or W. A D gene is named only where the DNA matches it firmly. Not every row has a clone size; where given, it reads once, few, many or a size class.

j_call: TRBJ1-1; v_call: TRBV14; d_call: .; clone_size: once; cdr3_aa: CASSRMPGVGAFF; cdr3_nt: TGTGCCAGCAGCCGCATGCCGGGGGTCGGGGCTTTCTTT
j_call: TRBJ1-5; v_call: TRBV20-1; d_call: TRBD1; clone_size: few; cdr3_aa: CSARDGDRGKQPQHF; cdr3_nt: TGCAGTGCTAGAGATGGGGACAGGGGGAAGCAGCCCCAGCATTTT
j_call: TRBJ2-7; v_call: TRBV5-1; d_call: .; clone_size: .; cdr3_aa: CASSSSGPPYEQYF; cdr3_nt: TGCGCCAGCAGCTCCTCGGGACCGCCCTACGAGCAGTACTTC
j_call: TRBJ1-2; v_call: TRBV28; d_call: TRBD1; clone_size: few; cdr3_aa: CASSLTGAWGYTF; cdr3_nt: TGTGCCAGCAGTTTGACAGGGGCCTGGGGCTACACCTTC
j_call: TRBJ2-7; v_call: TRBV19; d_call: TRBD1; clone_size: .; cdr3_aa: CASSAGTGGVSYEQYF; cdr3_nt: TGTGCCAGTAGTGCCGGGACAGGGGGAGTCTCCTACGAGCAGTACTTC
j_call: TRBJ2-4; v_call: TRBV6-1; d_call: TRBD1; clone_size: few; cdr3_aa: CASSTRGQGRAKNIQYF; cdr3_nt: TGTGCCAGCAGCACGAGGGGACAGGGTAGGGCCAAAAACATTCAGTACTTC
j_call: TRBJ1-1; v_call: TRBV20-1; d_call: .; clone_size: .; cdr3_aa: CSAGRTPTEAFF; cdr3_nt: TGCAGTGCTGGACGGACCCCCACTGAAGCTTTCTTT
j_call: TRBJ2-7; v_call: TRBV23-1; d_call: TRBD2; clone_size: .; cdr3_aa: CASSQSRLAGEVYEQYF; cdr3_nt: TGCGCCAGCAGTCAATCTCGGCTAGCGGGAGAAGTCTACGAGCAGTACTTC
j_call: TRBJ1-6; v_call: TRBV27; d_call: .; clone_size: .; cdr3_aa: CASRLTSPLHF; cdr3_nt: TGTGCCAGCAGATTGACTTCACCCCTCCACTTT
j_call: TRBJ1-3; v_call: TRBV30; d_call: .; clone_size: .; cdr3_aa: CAWSVGDGNTIYF; cdr3_nt: TGTGCCTGGAGTGTTGGGGATGGAAACACCATATATTTT
j_call: TRBJ2-7; v_call: TRBV28; d_call: .; clone_size: .; cdr3_aa: CASSYRMGIGTYEQYF; cdr3_nt: TGTGCCAGCAGTTACCGTATGGGCATCGGGACCTACGAGCAGTACTTC
j_call: TRBJ1-3; v_call: TRBV15; d_call: .; clone_size: .; cdr3_aa: CATGESFAGNTIYF; cdr3_nt: TGTGCCACCGGCGAGAGTTTCGCTGGAAACACCATATATTTT
j_call: TRBJ2-7; v_call: TRBV7-2; d_call: TRBD2; clone_size: .; cdr3_aa: CASSPLAGAYEQYF; cdr3_nt: TGTGCCAGCAGCCCATTAGCGGGAGCTTACGAGCAGTACTTC
j_call: TRBJ1-5; v_call: TRBV6-2/TRBV6-3; d_call: TRBD1; clone_size: .; cdr3_aa: CASSLVYSAGGYRQPQHF; cdr3_nt: TGTGCCAGCAGTTTAGTCTATTCGGCAGGGGGCTATCGTCAGCCCCAGCATTTT
j_call: TRBJ1-2; v_call: TRBV6-1; d_call: .; clone_size: .; cdr3_aa: CASSRGGVNGYTF; cdr3_nt: TGTGCCAGCAGTCGGGGGGGCGTTAATGGCTACACCTTC
j_call: TRBJ2-5; v_call: TRBV2; d_call: TRBD1; clone_size: .; cdr3_aa: CASREQQGSETQYF; cdr3_nt: TGTGCCAGCAGGGAGCAACAGGGGAGCGAGACCCAGTACTTC
j_call: TRBJ1-4; v_call: TRBV5-4; d_call: .; clone_size: .; cdr3_aa: CASSLPGEKLFF; cdr3_nt: TGTGCCAGCAGCTTACCAGGGGAAAAACTGTTTTTT
j_call: TRBJ2-1; v_call: TRBV20-1; d_call: TRBD2; clone_size: few; cdr3_aa: CSARAALGTSGGGAHNEQFF; cdr3_nt: TGCAGTGCTAGAGCTGCCCTCGGGACTAGCGGGGGTGGGGCGCACAATGAGCAGTTCTTC
j_call: TRBJ1-2; v_call: TRBV7-3; d_call: .; clone_size: few; cdr3_aa: CASSFFTGPGYGYTF; cdr3_nt: TGTGCCAGCAGCTTTTTCACAGGTCCGGGCTATGGCTACACCTTC
j_call: TRBJ1-5; v_call: TRBV18; d_call: .; clone_size: once; cdr3_aa: CASSPTQNQPQHF; cdr3_nt: TGTGCCAGCTCACCAACTCAAAATCAGCCCCAGCATTTT
j_call: TRBJ1-4; v_call: TRBV20-1; d_call: .; clone_size: few; cdr3_aa: CSARADNEKLFF; cdr3_nt: TGCAGTGCTCGGGCGGATAATGAAAAACTGTTTTTT
j_call: TRBJ2-7; v_call: TRBV7-6; d_call: .; clone_size: .; cdr3_aa: CASSPWTALGSYEQYF; cdr3_nt: TGTGCCAGCAGCCCGTGGACAGCCCTAGGCTCCTACGAGCAGTACTTC
j_call: TRBJ2-2; v_call: TRBV6-1; d_call: .; clone_size: few; cdr3_aa: CASKGGGDGELFF; cdr3_nt: TGTGCCAGCAAAGGAGGGGGGGACGGGGAGCTGTTTTTT